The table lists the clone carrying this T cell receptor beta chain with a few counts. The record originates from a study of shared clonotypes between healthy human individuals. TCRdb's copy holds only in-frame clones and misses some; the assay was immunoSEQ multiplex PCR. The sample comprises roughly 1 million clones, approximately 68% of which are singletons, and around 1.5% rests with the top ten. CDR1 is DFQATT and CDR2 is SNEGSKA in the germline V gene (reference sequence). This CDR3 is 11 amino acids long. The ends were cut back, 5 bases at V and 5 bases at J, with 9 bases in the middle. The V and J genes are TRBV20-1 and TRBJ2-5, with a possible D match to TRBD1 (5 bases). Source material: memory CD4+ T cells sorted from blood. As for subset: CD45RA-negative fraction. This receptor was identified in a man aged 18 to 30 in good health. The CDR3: CSAAGSETQYF. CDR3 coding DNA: TGCAGTGCTGCAGGGTCGGAGACCCAGTACTTC.